The rows below give T cell receptor beta chains drawn from one sample of a study of vaccination effects on CD4 cells after COVID-19. TCRdb's table, derived via immunoSEQ multiplex PCR, lists solely in-frame clones and lacks some. The sample contains about 73,000 clones, about four fifths of which appear only once. What these receptors recognize is not known. The sequences come from CD4+ T cells from PBMCs cultured with HCoV-NL63 spike peptides, collected before COVID-19 vaccination. All receptors derive from a human donor who received a COVID-19 vaccine. Each CDR3 is given with its conserved first and last residue. A D gene is named only where the DNA matches it firmly. Part of the rows lack a size; the others show once, few, many or a class for expanded clones.

D gene,V gene,clone size,J gene,CDR3 protein,CDR3 DNA
TRBD2,TRBV24-1,once,TRBJ2-5,CATSDTRGARETQYF,TGTGCCACCAGTGATACGCGGGGGGCCAGGGAGACCCAGTACTTC
-,TRBV6-5,-,TRBJ1-2,CASKFQGSGYTF,TGTGCCAGCAAATTTCAGGGCTCTGGCTACACCTTC
-,TRBV3-1/TRBV3-2,few,TRBJ2-1,CASSHVAREQFF,TGTGCCAGCAGCCATGTAGCGCGGGAGCAGTTCTTC
TRBD1,TRBV12-3/TRBV12-4,-,TRBJ2-3,CASTGQLGDTQYF,TGTGCCAGCACGGGACAGCTCGGGGATACGCAGTATTTT
-,TRBV6-1,-,TRBJ1-5,CASSERGTQPQHF,TGTGCCAGCAGTGAACGGGGGACGCAGCCCCAGCATTTT
TRBD1,TRBV2,-,TRBJ1-5,CASTSRGTVNQPQHF,TGTGCCAGCACCAGTAGGGGGACAGTTAATCAGCCCCAGCATTTT
-,TRBV6-1,-,TRBJ2-5,CASSDKISGEQETQYF,TGTGCCAGCAGTGATAAGATTTCGGGGGAACAAGAGACCCAGTACTTC
-,TRBV19,-,TRBJ2-5,CASSIAAEETQYF,TGTGCCAGTAGTATAGCGGCAGAAGAGACCCAGTACTTC
-,TRBV4-1,-,TRBJ1-2,CASSHGSIRDLYGYTF,TGCGCCAGCAGCCATGGGTCAATTCGTGACTTGTATGGCTACACCTTC
-,TRBV5-8,-,TRBJ2-3,CASPTNPRWALKGTDTQYF,TGTGCCAGCCCAACTAACCCGCGTTGGGCCCTCAAGGGGACAGATACGCAGTATTTT
-,TRBV6-6,-,TRBJ1-1,CASSYAGHIEAFF,TGTGCCAGCAGTTACGCCGGACATATTGAAGCTTTCTTT
-,TRBV3-1/TRBV3-2,-,TRBJ2-2,CASSQWTGELFF,TGTGCCAGCAGCCAGTGGACCGGGGAGCTGTTTTTT
TRBD1,TRBV5-6,-,TRBJ2-1,CASSSTGTGIRNEQFF,TGTGCCAGCAGCTCGACCGGGACAGGGATTAGGAATGAGCAGTTCTTC
TRBD1,TRBV2,-,TRBJ1-1,CASRAGGEGNTEAFF,TGTGCCAGCAGGGCAGGGGGCGAGGGGAACACTGAAGCTTTCTTT
-,TRBV7-2,-,TRBJ1-1,CASSLRAGNTEAFF,TGTGCCAGCAGCTTAAGGGCGGGGAACACTGAAGCTTTCTTT
TRBD1,TRBV6-5,-,TRBJ2-2,CASRGQVINTGELFF,TGTGCCAGCAGGGGACAGGTTATTAACACCGGGGAGCTGTTTTTT
TRBD2,TRBV9,few,TRBJ2-1,CASSVGGLAGALRGDEQFF,TGTGCCAGCAGCGTAGGGGGACTAGCGGGGGCCCTCCGGGGCGATGAGCAGTTCTTC
-,TRBV2,-,TRBJ1-4,CASVGAGVEKLFF,TGTGCCAGCGTCGGGGCAGGGGTAGAAAAACTGTTTTTT
-,TRBV21-1,-,TRBJ1-5,CASSQARQGNNQPQHF,TGTGCCAGCAGCCAAGCCCGACAGGGAAACAATCAGCCCCAGCATTTT
-,TRBV28,-,TRBJ1-2,CASSPGGRYGYTF,TGTGCCAGCAGTCCGGGGGGACGCTATGGCTACACCTTC
-,TRBV7-2,-,TRBJ2-5,CASSRVRRETQYF,TGTGCCAGCAGCCGAGTAAGAAGAGAGACCCAGTACTTC
-,TRBV2,-,TRBJ1-5,CASSEVGGPYQPQHF,TGTGCCAGCAGTGAAGTCGGGGGGCCGTATCAGCCCCAGCATTTT
-,TRBV5-6,-,TRBJ2-3,CASSPQGSDTQYF,TGTGCCAGCAGCCCACAGGGTTCAGATACGCAGTATTTT
-,TRBV5-1,-,TRBJ2-1,CASSFQGEAYNEQFF,TGCGCCAGCAGCTTCCAGGGTGAGGCCTACAATGAGCAGTTCTTC
-,TRBV4-3,-,TRBJ1-2,CASSPDSQNYGYTF,TGCGCCAGCAGCCCGGACAGTCAGAACTATGGCTACACCTTC
-,TRBV5-7,-,TRBJ1-5,CASPGREAPLCSNQPQHF,TGTGCCAGCCCAGGGAGGGAGGCTCCACTGTGTAGCAATCAGCCCCAGCATTTT
-,TRBV6-5,-,TRBJ1-3,CATQAPGNTIYF,TGTGCCACCCAAGCCCCGGGAAACACCATATATTTT
-,TRBV13,-,TRBJ2-5,CASSLLQGQETQYF,TGTGCCAGCAGCTTACTACAGGGCCAAGAGACCCAGTACTTC
TRBD2,TRBV12-3/TRBV12-4,once,TRBJ2-4,CASSTSRGNIQYF,TGTGCCAGCAGTACATCGCGGGGGAACATTCAGTACTTC
TRBD1,TRBV19,-,TRBJ1-5,CASRPGTGRNQPQHF,TGTGCCAGTAGACCCGGGACAGGGAGGAATCAGCCCCAGCATTTT
TRBD1,TRBV5-5,-,TRBJ1-4,CASSLWGQEKLFF,TGTGCCAGCAGCTTGTGGGGACAGGAAAAACTGTTTTTT
-,TRBV11-2,-,TRBJ2-1,CASSLEAGLPYNEQFF,TGTGCCAGCAGCTTAGAGGCGGGATTACCCTACAATGAGCAGTTCTTC
TRBD1,TRBV27,-,TRBJ1-5,CASSWTGKDQPQHF,TGTGCCAGCAGTTGGACAGGGAAGGATCAGCCCCAGCATTTT
-,TRBV27,-,TRBJ2-3,CASSVLAPSTDTQYF,TGTGCCAGCAGTGTCCTAGCGCCTAGCACAGATACGCAGTATTTT
TRBD1,TRBV18,-,TRBJ1-4,CASSPQGQGYEKLFF,TGTGCCAGCTCACCACAGGGACAGGGGTATGAAAAACTGTTTTTT
-,TRBV7-3,-,TRBJ1-3,CASSLIKFVGNTIYF,TGTGCCAGCAGCTTAATTAAATTTGTGGGAAACACCATATATTTT
-,TRBV6-2/TRBV6-3,-,TRBJ2-2,CASSDETAISELFF,TGTGCCAGCAGCGACGAGACAGCAATCTCGGAGCTGTTTTTT
TRBD1,TRBV5-1,-,TRBJ1-3,CASSLSQTGSGNTIYF,TGCGCCAGCAGCTTAAGCCAGACAGGGTCTGGAAACACCATATATTTT
-,TRBV7-3,-,TRBJ2-1,CASSLVRGGGLPNEQFF,TGTGCCAGCAGCTTAGTTCGTGGAGGCGGGTTGCCCAATGAGCAGTTCTTC
TRBD2,TRBV5-1,-,TRBJ2-3,CASSLSSGGISDTQYF,TGCGCCAGCAGCCTGAGTAGCGGGGGGATCTCAGATACGCAGTATTTT
-,TRBV6-1,-,TRBJ2-2,CASSERAVGELFF,TGTGCCAGCAGTGAAAGGGCGGTCGGGGAGCTGTTTTTT
TRBD1,TRBV6-1,-,TRBJ1-1,CASSELQGGKTEAFF,TGTGCCAGCAGTGAGCTACAGGGGGGAAAGACTGAAGCTTTCTTT
-,TRBV28,-,TRBJ2-5,CASSFRGEETQYF,TGTGCCAGCAGTTTCAGGGGTGAAGAGACCCAGTACTTC
TRBD2,TRBV6-1,-,TRBJ2-5,CASSGRLAGGRETQYF,TGTGCCAGCAGTGGGCGACTAGCGGGGGGGAGAGAGACCCAGTACTTC
-,TRBV10-3,-,TRBJ1-2,CAISDPRFYGYTF,TGTGCCATCAGTGATCCCCGATTCTATGGCTACACCTTC
TRBD1,TRBV4-3,-,TRBJ1-5,CASSRTTGDSNQPQHF,TGCGCCAGCAGCCGAACGACAGGGGATAGCAATCAGCCCCAGCATTTT
-,TRBV6-6,-,TRBJ2-2,CASRYTNTGELFF,TGTGCCAGCAGATATACGAACACCGGGGAGCTGTTTTTT